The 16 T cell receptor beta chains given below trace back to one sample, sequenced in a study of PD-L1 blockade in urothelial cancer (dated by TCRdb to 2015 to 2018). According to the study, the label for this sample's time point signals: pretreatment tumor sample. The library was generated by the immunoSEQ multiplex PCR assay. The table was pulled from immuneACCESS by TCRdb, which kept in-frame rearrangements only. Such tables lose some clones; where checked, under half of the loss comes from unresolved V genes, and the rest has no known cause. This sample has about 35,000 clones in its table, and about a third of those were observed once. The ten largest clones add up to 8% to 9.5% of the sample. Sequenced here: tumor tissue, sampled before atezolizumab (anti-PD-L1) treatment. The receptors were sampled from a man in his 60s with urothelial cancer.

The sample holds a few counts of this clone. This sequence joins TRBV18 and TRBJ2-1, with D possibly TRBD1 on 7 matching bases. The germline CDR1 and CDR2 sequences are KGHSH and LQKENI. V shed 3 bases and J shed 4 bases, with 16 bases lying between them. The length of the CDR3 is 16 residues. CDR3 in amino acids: CASSPLGQGGYNEQFF. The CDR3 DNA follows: TGTGCCAGCTCACCCTTGGGGCAGGGGGGATACAATGAGCAGTTCTTC.

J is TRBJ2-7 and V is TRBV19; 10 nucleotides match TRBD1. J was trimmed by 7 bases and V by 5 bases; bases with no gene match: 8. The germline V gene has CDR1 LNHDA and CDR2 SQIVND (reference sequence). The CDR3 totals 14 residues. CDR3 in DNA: TGTGCCAGTAGTGATCCGGGACAGGGGAGGGAGCAGTACTTC. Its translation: CASSDPGQGREQYF.

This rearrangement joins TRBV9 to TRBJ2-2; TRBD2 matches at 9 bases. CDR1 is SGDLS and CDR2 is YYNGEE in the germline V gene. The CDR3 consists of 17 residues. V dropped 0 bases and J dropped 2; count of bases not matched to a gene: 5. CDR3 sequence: CASSVAASGVNTGELFF. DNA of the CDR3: TGTGCCAGCAGCGTAGCGGCTAGCGGGGTAAACACCGGGGAGCTGTTTTTT.

CDR3 nucleotide sequence: TGTGCCAGCAGTTACACTTGGACAGGGGATCAGCCCCAGCATTTT. Residues: CASSYTWTGDQPQHF. The chain joins TRBV6-7 to TRBJ1-5, with 9 positions matching TRBD1. TRBV6-7 is treated as an ORF (open reading frame) with a function not yet certain. V dropped 2 bases and J dropped 5; count of bases not matched to a gene: 4. This CDR3 region has 15 residues.

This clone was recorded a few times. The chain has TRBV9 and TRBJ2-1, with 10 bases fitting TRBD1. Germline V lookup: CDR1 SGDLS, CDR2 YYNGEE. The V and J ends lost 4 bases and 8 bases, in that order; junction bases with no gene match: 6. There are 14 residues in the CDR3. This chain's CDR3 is CASSSTGGLDEQFF. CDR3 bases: TGTGCCAGCAGCTCGACAGGGGGCTTAGATGAGCAGTTCTTC.

The CDR3 here is CASSVPGQGNEKLFF. DNA of the CDR3: TGTGCCAGCAGTGTACCGGGACAGGGGAATGAAAAACTGTTTTTT. The rearrangement links TRBV28 to TRBJ1-4, with 10 bases aligning to TRBD1. CDR1 is MDHEN and CDR2 is SYDVKM in the germline V gene. Trimming cost V 5 bases and J 5 bases; bases outside gene matches: 5. CDR3 length: 15 residues.

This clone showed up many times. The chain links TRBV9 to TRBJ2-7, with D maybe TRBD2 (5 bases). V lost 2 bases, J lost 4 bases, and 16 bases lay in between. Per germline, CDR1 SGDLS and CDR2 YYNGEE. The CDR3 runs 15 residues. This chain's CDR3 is CASSVGTGLDYEQYF. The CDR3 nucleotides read TGTGCCAGCAGCGTCGGAACTGGACTCGATTACGAGCAGTACTTC. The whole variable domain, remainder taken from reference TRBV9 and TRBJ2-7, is DSGVTQTPKHLITATGQRVTLRCSPRSGDLSVYWYQQSLDQGLQFLIQYYNGEERAKGNILERFSAQQFPDLHSELNLSSLELGDSALYFCASSVGTGLDYEQYFGPGTRLTVT.

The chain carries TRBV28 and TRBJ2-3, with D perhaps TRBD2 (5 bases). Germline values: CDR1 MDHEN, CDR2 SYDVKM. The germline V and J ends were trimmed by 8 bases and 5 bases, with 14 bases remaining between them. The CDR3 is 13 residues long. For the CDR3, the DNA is TGTGCCAGCGGGGAGAATTTCGGAGATACGCAGTATTTT. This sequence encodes CASGENFGDTQYF.

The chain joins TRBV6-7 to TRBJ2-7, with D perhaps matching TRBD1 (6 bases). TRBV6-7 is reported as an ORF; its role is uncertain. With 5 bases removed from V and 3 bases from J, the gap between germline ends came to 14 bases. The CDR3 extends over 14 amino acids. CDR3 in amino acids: CASSPPGGHYEQYF. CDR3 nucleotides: TGTGCCAGCAGTCCCCCTGGGGGCCACTACGAGCAGTACTTC.

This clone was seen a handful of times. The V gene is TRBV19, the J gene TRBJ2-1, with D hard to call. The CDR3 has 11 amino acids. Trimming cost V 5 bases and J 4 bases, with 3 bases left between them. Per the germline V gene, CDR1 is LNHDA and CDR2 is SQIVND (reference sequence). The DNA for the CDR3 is TGTGCCAGTAGTTCGTACAATGAGCAGTTCTTC. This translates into CASSSYNEQFF.

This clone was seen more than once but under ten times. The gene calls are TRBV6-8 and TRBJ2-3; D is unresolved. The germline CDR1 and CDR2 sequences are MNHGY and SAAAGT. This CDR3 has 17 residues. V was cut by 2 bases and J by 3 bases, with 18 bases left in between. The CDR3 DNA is TGTGCCAGCAGTTACCCCCCAGGCAGGTTATCAACAGATACGCAGTATTTT. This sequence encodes CASSYPPGRLSTDTQYF.

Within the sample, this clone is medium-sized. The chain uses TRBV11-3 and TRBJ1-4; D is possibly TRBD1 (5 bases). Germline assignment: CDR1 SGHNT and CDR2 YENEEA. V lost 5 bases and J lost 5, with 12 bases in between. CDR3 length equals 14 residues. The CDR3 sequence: CASSQTRENEKLFF. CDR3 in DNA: TGTGCCAGCAGCCAGACCAGGGAGAATGAAAAACTGTTTTTT. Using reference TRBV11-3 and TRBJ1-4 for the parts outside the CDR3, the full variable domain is EAGVVQSPRYKIIEKKQPVAFWCNPISGHNTLYWYLQNLGQGPELLIRYENEEAVDDSQLPKDRFSAERLKGVDSTLKIQPAELGDSAVYLCASSQTRENEKLFFGSGTQLSVL.

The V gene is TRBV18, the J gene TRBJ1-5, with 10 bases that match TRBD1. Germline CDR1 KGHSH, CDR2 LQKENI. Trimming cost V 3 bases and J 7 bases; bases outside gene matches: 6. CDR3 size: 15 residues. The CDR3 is CASSPGQGSIQPQHF. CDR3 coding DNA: TGTGCCAGCTCACCGGGACAGGGGAGTATCCAGCCCCAGCATTTT.

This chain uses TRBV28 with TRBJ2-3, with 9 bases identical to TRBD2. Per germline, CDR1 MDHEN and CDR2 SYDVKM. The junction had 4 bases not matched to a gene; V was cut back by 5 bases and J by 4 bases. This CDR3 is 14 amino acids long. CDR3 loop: CASSGREGPDTQYF. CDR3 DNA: TGTGCCAGCAGTGGGCGGGAGGGCCCAGATACGCAGTATTTT.

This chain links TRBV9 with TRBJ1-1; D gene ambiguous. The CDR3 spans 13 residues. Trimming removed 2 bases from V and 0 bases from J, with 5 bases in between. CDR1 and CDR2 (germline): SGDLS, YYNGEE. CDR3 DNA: TGTGCCAGCAGCGTTTATCTGAACACTGAAGCTTTCTTT. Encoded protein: CASSVYLNTEAFF.

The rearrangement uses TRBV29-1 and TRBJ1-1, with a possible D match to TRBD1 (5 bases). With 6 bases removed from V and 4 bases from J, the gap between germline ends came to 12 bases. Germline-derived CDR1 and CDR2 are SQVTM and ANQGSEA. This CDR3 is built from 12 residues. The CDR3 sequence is CSVNGGGTEAFF. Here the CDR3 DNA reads TGCAGCGTAAATGGGGGGGGCACTGAAGCTTTCTTT. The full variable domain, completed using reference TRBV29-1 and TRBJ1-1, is SAVISQKPSRDICQRGTSLTIQCQVDSQVTMMFWYRQQPGQSLTLIATANQGSEATYESGFVIDKFPISRPNLTFSTLTVSNMSPEDSSIYLCSVNGGGTEAFFGQGTRLTVV.